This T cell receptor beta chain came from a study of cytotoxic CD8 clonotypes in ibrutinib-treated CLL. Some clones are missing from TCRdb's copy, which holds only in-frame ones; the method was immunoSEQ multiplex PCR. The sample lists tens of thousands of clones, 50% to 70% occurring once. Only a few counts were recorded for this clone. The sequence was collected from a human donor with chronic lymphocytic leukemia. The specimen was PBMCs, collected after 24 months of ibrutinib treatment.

CDR3: CASSLSVTSTYEQYV. CDR3 DNA sequence: TGTGCCAGCAGCTTGAGCGTAACTAGTACCTACGAGCAGTACGTC. The genes are TRBV7-2 and TRBJ2-7; D might be TRBD2 (5 bases). The germline CDR1 and CDR2 sequences are SGHTA and FQGNSA. CDR3 length: 15 residues. Trimming shortened V by 3 bases and J by 2 bases, and 14 bases separated the two germline ends.